This TCR beta chain was found in a study of blood T cell repertoires in COVID-19. The overall study: Some COVID-19 samples were acute and others convalescent; all came from the United States, Italy and Spain.

In terms of age and location, participants ranged from roughly 18 to 100 years and lived in around 22 US areas. Cohorts were based on clinical histories the participants reported. V dropped 4 bases and J dropped 2 bases, with 12 bases sitting between them. The CDR3 loop spans 14 amino acids. The germline gives CDR1 SGHAT, CDR2 FQNNGV. In the authors' workflow: For nucleated cells, counts were estimated from reference gene primer amplification. Using immunoSEQ multiplex PCR, the repertoire was profiled, and TCRdb retains in-frame clones only, with some absent. That table furnishes V, J and clone size, whereas the DNA furnished D and trimming. This sample carries 400,000 or so clones, 90% of them seen once, and the ten largest clones take 0.6%.

V is TRBV11-2 and J is TRBJ2-7; D might be TRBD2 (6 bases). Sequenced sample: PBMCs or T cells enriched from blood (not recorded which). This TCR derives from a man between 18 and 35 years old who had recovered from COVID-19. This CDR3 reads CASSSVGGTYEQYF. In DNA, the CDR3 is TGTGCCAGCAGCTCCGTCGGGGGAACCTACGAGCAGTACTTC.